This T cell receptor (delta chain) is from a study of gamma-delta T cells after stem cell transplantation. TCRdb re-called the RT-PCR reads via CATT. This table holds 10,000 to 13,000 delta-chain clones, 38% found once. Trimming left V 0 bases short and J 0 bases short, with 19 bases between. Germline loops: CDR1 GEAIGNYY, CDR2 EKD. The length of the CDR3 is 18 residues. In its sample, this clone was seen a few times. This sequence was found in a human donor. It is not recorded whose cells these are; they may come from a transplant donor. The chain couples TRDV2 to TRDJ1, with a weak D call TRDD3 (5 bases). Sequencing was performed on gamma-delta T cells. CDR3 region: CACDTVRGPPRYTDKLIF. CDR3 DNA sequence: TGTGCCTGTGACACCGTCCGGGGGCCCCCTCGGTACACCGATAAACTCATCTTT.